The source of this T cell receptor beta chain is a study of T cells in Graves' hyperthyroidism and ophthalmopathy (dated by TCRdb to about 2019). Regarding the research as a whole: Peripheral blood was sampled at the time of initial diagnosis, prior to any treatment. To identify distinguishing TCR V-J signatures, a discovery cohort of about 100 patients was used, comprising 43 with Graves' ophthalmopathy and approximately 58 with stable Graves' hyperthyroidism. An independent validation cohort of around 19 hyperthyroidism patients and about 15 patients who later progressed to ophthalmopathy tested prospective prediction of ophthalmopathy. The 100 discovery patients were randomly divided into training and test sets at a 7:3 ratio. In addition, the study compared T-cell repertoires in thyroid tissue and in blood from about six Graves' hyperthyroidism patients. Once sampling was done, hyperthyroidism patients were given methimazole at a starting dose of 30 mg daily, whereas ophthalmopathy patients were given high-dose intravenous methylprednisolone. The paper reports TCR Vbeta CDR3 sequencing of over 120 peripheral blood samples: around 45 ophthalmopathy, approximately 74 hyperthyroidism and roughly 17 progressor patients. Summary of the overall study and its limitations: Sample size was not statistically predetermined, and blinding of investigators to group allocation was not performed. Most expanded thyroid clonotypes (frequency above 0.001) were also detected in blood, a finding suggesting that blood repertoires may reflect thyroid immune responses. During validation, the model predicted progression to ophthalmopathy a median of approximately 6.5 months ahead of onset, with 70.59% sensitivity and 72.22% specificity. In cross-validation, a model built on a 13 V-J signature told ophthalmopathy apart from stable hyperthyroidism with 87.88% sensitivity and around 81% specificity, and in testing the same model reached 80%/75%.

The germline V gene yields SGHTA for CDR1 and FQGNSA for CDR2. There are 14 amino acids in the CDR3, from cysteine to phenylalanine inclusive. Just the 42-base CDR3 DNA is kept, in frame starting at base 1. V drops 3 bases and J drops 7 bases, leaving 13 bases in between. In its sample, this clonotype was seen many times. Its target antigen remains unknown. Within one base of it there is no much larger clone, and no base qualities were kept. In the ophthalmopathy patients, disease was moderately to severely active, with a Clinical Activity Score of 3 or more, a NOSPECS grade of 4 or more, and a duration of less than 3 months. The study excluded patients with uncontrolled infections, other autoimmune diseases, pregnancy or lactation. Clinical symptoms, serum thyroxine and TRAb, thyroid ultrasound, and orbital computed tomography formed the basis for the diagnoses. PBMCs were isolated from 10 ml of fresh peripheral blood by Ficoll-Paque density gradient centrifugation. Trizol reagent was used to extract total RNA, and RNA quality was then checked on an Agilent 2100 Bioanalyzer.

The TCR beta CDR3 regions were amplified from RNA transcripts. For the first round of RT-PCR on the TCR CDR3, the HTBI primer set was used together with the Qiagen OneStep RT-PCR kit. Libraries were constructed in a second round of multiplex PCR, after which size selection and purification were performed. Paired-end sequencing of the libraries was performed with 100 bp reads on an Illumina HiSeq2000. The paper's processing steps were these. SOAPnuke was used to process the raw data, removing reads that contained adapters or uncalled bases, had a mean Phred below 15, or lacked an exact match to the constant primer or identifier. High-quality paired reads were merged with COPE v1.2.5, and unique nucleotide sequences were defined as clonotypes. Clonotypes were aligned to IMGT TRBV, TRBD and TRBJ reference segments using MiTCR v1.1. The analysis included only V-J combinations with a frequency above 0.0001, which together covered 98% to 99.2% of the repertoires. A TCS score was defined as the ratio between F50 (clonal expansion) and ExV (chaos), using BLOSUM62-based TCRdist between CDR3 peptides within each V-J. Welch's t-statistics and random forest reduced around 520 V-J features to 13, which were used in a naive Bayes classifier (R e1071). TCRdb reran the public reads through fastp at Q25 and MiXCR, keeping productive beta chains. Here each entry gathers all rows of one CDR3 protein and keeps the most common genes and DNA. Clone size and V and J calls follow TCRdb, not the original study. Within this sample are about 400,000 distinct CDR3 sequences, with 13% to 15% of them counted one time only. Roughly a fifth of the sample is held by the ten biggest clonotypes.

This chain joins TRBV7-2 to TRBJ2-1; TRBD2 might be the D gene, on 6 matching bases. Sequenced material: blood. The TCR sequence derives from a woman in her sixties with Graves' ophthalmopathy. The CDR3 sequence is CASSFVGGTNEQFF. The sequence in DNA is TGTGCCAGCAGCTTCGTAGGCGGGACTAATGAGCAGTTCTTC.